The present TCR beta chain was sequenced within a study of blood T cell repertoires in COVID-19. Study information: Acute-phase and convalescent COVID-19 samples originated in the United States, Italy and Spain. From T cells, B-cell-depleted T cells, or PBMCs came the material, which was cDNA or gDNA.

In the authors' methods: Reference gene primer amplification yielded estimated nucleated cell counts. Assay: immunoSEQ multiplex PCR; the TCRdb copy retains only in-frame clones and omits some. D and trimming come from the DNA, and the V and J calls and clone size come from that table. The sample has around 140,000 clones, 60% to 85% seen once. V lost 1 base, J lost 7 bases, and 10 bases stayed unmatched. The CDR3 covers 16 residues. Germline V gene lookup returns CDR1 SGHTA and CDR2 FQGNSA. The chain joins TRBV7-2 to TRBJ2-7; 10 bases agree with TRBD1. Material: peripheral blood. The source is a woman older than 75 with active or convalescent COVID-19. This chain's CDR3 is CASSLGWGQGKEEQYF. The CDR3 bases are TGTGCCAGCAGCTTAGGATGGGGACAGGGGAAAGAAGAGCAGTACTTC. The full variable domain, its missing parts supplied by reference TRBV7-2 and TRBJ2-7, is GAGVSQSPSNKVTEKGKDVELRCDPISGHTALYWYRQSLGQGLEFLIYFQGNSAPDKSGLPSDRFSAERTGGSVSTLTIQRTQQEDSAVYLCASSLGWGQGKEEQYFGPGTRLTVT.